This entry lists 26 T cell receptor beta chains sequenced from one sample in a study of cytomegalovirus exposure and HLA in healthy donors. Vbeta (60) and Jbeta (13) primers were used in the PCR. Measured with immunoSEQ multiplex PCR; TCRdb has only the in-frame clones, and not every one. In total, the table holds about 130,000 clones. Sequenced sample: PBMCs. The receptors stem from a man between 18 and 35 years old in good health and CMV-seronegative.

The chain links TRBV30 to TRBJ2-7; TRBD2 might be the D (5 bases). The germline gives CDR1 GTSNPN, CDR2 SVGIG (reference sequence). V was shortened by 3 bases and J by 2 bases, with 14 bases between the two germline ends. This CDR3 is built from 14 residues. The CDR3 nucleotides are TGTGCCTGGAGGACCAGCGGAGCCCCCTACGAGCAGTACTTC. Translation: CAWRTSGAPYEQYF.

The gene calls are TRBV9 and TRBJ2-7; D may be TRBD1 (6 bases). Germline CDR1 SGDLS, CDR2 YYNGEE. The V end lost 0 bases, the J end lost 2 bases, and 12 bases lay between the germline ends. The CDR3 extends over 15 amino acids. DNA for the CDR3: TGTGCCAGCAGCGTAGAACAGGGCTTAACCTACGAGCAGTACTTC. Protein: CASSVEQGLTYEQYF.

CDR3 region: CASSLNRASSYNSPLHF. CDR3 DNA: TGTGCCAGCAGCTTGAACAGGGCGAGCTCCTATAATTCACCCCTCCACTTT. V gene TRBV5-6 combines with J gene TRBJ1-6, with D tentatively TRBD1 (6 bases). The CDR3 runs 17 residues. Deletions cut 1 base from V and 0 bases from J, with 11 bases between. Germline loops: CDR1 SGHDT, CDR2 YYEEEE. Combining the CDR3 with reference TRBV5-6 and TRBJ1-6 gives the whole variable domain DAGVTQSPTHLIKTRGQQVTLRCSPKSGHDTVSWYQQALGQGPQFIFQYYEEEERQRGNFPDRFSGHQFPNYSSELNVNALLLGDSALYLCASSLNRASSYNSPLHFGNGTRLTVT.

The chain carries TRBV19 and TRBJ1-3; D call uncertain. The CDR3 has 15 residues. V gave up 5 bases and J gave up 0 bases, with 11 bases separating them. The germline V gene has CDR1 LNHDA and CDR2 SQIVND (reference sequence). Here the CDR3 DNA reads TGTGCCAGTAGTTCCACAGCAAGCTCTGGAAACACCATATATTTT. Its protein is CASSSTASSGNTIYF. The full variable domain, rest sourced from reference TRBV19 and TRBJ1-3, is DGGITQSPKYLFRKEGQNVTLSCEQNLNHDAMYWYRQDPGQGLRLIYYSQIVNDFQKGDIAEGYSVSREKKESFPLTVTSAQKNPTAFYLCASSSTASSGNTIYFGEGSWLTVV.

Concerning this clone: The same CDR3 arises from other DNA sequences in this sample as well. The chain's CDR3 is CASRADRGNQPQHF. CDR3 DNA sequence: TGTGCCAGCAGAGCAGACAGGGGCAATCAGCCCCAGCATTTT. The chain has TRBV2 and TRBJ1-5; 7 bases align to TRBD1. Losses at the gene ends were 6 bases for V and 2 bases for J; bases not matched to a gene: 4. CDR1 and CDR2 from the germline V gene are SNHLY and FYNNEI. This CDR3 has 14 amino acids.

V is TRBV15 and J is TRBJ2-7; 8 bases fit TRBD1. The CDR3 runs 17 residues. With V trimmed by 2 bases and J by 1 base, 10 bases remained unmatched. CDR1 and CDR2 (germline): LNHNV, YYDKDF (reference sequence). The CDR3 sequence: CATSRLIDRGLSYEQYF. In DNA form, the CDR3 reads TGTGCCACCAGCAGATTAATCGACAGGGGTCTATCCTACGAGCAGTACTTC.

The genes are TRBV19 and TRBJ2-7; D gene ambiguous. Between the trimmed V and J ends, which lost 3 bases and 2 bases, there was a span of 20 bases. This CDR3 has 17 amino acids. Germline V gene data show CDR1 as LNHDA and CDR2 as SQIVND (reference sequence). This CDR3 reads CASSIRRSLNPAYEQYF. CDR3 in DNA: TGTGCCAGTAGTATCCGGAGATCCCTAAACCCTGCCTACGAGCAGTACTTC.

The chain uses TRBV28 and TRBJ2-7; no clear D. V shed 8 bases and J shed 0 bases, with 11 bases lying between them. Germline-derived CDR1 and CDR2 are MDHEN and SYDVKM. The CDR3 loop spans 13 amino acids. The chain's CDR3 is CASQTTDSYEQYF. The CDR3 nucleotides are TGTGCCAGCCAAACTACCGACTCCTACGAGCAGTACTTC.

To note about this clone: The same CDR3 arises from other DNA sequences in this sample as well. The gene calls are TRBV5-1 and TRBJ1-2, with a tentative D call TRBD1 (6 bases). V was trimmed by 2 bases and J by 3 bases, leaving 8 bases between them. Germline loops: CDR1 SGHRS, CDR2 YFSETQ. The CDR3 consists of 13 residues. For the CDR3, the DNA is TGCGCCAGCAGCTTAGACAGGTACTATGGCTACACCTTC. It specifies CASSLDRYYGYTF.

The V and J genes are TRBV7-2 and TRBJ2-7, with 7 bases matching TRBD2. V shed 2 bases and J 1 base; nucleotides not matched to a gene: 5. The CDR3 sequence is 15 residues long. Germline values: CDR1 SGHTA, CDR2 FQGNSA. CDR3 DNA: TGTGCCAGCAGCTTAAGGCGGGAGAGGTCCTACGAGCAGTACTTC. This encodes CASSLRRERSYEQYF. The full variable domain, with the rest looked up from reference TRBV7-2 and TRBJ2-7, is GAGVSQSPSNKVTEKGKDVELRCDPISGHTALYWYRQSLGQGLEFLIYFQGNSAPDKSGLPSDRFSAERTGGSVSTLTIQRTQQEDSAVYLCASSLRRERSYEQYFGPGTRLTVT.

CDR3 in amino acids: CASRSVTRLREVVETQYF. CDR3 nucleotides: TGTGCCAGCAGATCGGTCACCCGCCTGCGGGAGGTCGTGGAGACCCAGTACTTC. The chain recombines TRBV7-9 with TRBJ2-5; 8 bases align to TRBD2. Germline CDR1 reads SEHNR; CDR2 reads FQNEAQ (reference sequence). Unmatched junction bases numbered 20, after V lost 6 bases and J lost 5 bases. The CDR3 runs to 18 residues.

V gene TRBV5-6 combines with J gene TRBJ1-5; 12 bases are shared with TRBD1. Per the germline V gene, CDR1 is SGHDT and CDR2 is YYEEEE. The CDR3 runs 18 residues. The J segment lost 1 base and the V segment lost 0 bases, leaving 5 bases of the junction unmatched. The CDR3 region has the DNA TGTGCCAGCAGCTTGGAGGGACAGGGGGCCGGGAGCAATCAGCCCCAGCATTTT. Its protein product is CASSLEGQGAGSNQPQHF.

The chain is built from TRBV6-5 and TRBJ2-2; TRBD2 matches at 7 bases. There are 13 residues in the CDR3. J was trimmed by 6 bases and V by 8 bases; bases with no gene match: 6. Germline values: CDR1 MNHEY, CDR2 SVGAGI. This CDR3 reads CASGRDRAGELFF. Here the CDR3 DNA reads TGTGCCAGCGGGAGGGATCGGGCCGGGGAGCTGTTTTTT.

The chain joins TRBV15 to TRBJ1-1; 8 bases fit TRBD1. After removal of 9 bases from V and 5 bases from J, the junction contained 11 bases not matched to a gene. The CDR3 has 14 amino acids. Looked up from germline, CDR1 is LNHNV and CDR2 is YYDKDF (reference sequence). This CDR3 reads CATRQGLATTEAFF. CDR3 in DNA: TGTGCCACGAGACAGGGGTTGGCGACTACTGAAGCTTTCTTT.

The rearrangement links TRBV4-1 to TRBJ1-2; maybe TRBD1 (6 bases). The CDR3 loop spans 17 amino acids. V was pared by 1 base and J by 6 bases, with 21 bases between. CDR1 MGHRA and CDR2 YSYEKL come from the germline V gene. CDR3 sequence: CASSQGVQGTYRDGYTF. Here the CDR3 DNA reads TGCGCCAGCAGCCAAGGGGTACAGGGTACGTACCGAGATGGCTACACCTTC.

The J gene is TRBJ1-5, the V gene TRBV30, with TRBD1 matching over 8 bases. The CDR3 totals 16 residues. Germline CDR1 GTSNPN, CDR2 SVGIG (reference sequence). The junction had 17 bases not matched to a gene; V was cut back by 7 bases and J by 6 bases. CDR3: CAFGAGGDARGQPQHF. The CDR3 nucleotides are TGTGCCTTTGGGGCAGGGGGCGATGCAAGGGGTCAGCCCCAGCATTTT.

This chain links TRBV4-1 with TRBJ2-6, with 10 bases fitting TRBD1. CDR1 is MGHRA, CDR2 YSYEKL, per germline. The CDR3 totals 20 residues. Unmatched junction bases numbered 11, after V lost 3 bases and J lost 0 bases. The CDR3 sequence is CASSHPSGQGTHSGANVLTF. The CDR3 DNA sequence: TGCGCCAGCAGCCATCCGTCGGGACAGGGGACCCACTCTGGGGCCAACGTCCTGACTTTC.

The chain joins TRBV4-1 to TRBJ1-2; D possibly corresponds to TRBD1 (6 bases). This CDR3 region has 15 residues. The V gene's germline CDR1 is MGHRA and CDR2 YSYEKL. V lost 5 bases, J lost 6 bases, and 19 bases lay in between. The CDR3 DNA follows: TGCGCCAGCAGCGAATATGCCAGGGGTTATGATGGCTACACCTTC. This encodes CASSEYARGYDGYTF.

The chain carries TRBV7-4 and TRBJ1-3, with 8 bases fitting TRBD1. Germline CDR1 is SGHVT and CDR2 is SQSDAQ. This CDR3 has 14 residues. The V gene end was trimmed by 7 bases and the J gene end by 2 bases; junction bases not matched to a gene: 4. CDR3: CASIETGAGNTIYF. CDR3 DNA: TGTGCCAGCATCGAGACAGGGGCTGGAAACACCATATATTTT.

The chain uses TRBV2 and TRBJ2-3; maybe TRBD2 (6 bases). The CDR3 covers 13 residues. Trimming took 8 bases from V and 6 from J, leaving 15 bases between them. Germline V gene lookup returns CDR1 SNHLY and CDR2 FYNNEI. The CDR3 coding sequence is TGTGCCAGCTGGGCAGGGACTGTGGATACGCAGTATTTT. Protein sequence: CASWAGTVDTQYF.

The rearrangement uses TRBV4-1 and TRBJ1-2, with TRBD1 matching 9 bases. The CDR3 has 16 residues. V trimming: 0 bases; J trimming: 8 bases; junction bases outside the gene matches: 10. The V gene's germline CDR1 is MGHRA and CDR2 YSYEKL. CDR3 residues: CASSQDPRTGVDGYTF. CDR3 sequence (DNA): TGCGCCAGCAGCCAAGATCCTCGGACAGGGGTGGACGGCTACACCTTC.

CDR3 nucleotides: TGCGCCAGCAGCTCCTTGTACGGGGATACGCAGTATTTT. It yields the protein CASSSLYGDTQYF. The chain couples TRBV5-1 to TRBJ2-3; D ambiguous. Trimming took off 3 bases at V and 6 bases at J, with 11 bases between the two ends. Germline CDR1 is SGHRS and CDR2 is YFSETQ. The CDR3 has 13 residues.

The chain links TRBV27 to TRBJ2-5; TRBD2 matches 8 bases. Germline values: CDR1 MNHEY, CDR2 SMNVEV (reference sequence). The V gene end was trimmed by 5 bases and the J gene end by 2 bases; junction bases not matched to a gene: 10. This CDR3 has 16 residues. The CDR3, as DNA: TGTGCCAGCAGTCTCTTGGGAGCGGGGGAACAAGAGACCCAGTACTTC. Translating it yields CASSLLGAGEQETQYF.

The CDR3 coding sequence is TGCGCCAGCAGTGAGTCGCGACAGGGGGCGCAGGGCTACACCTTC. It specifies CASSESRQGAQGYTF. The chain recombines TRBV10-2 with TRBJ1-2; TRBD1 agrees at 10 bases. Losses at the gene ends were 0 bases for V and 8 bases for J; bases not matched to a gene: 6. Germline CDR1 reads WSHSY; CDR2 reads SAAADI. The length of the CDR3 is 15 residues.

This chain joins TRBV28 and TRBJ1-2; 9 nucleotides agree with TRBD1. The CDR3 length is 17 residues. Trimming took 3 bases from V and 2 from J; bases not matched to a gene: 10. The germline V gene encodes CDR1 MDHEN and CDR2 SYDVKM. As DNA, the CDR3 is TGTGCCAGCAGTTTTGAGGGGACAGGGAACTTAAACTATGGCTACACCTTC. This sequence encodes CASSFEGTGNLNYGYTF.

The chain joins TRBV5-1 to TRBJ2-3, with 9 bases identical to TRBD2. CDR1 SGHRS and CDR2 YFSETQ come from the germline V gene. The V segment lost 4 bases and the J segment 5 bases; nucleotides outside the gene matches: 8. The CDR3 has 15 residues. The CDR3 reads CASSPTRSGRDTQYF. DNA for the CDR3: TGCGCCAGCAGCCCTACACGTAGCGGGAGAGATACGCAGTATTTT.